The entry below describes one T cell receptor (beta chain). The antigen is undetermined. This CDR3 has 17 residues. The table came from immunoSEQ multiplex PCR; TCRdb's copy has only in-frame clones and leaves some out. The sample includes 55,000 to 80,000 clones, around 86% of them seen just once. The sample is drawn from a study of OX40 agonist ivuxolimab in advanced cancers. Study in general: One hepatocellular carcinoma and two cutaneous melanoma patients partially responded.

Study observations and caveats: Relative to CD4+, CD8+ T cells held more expanded clones on average. Still undetermined is the antigen specificity of the expanded peripheral T cells.

The V gene is TRBV21-1, the J gene TRBJ2-2. TRBV21-1 is given as a pseudogene. This clonotype was obtained from an adult with an advanced solid tumor such as melanoma, head and neck, liver or kidney cancer. Sequenced material: CD4+ or CD8+ T cells sorted from blood, taken in a trial of the OX40 agonist ivuxolimab. The CDR3, as DNA: TGTGCCAGCGGCCCAGGACCGGCGGATCCGAACACCGGGGAGCTGTTTTTT. It encodes CASGPGPADPNTGELFF.